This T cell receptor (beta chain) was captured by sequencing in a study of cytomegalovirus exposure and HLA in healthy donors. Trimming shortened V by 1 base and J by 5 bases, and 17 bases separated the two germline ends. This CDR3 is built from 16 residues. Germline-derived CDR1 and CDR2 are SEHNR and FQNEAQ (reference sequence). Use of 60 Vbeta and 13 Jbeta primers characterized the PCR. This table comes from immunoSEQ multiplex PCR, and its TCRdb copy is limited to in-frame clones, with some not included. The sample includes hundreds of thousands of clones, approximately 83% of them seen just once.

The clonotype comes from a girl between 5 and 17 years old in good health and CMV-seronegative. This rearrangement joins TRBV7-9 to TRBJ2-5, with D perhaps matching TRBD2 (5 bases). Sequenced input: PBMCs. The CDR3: CASSLGPPGGGETQYF. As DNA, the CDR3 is TGTGCCAGCAGCTTAGGTCCCCCCGGAGGCGGGGAGACCCAGTACTTC. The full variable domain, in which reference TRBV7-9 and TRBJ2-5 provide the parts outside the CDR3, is DTGVSQNPRHKITKRGQNVTFRCDPISEHNRLYWYRQTLGQGPEFLTYFQNEAQLEKSRLLSDRFSAERPKGSFSTLEIQRTEQGDSAMYLCASSLGPPGGGETQYFGPGTRLLVL.